This T cell receptor (beta chain) was sequenced in a study of CD4 T cells in relation to SARS-CoV-2 and coronaviruses. Study-level background: After less than eleven days of antigen culture, PBMC TCR beta CDR3s were sequenced.

This table comes from immunoSEQ multiplex PCR, and its TCRdb copy is limited to in-frame clones, with some not included. This sample carries 20,000 to 25,000 clones, 65% to 70% of them seen once, and the ten largest clones take around 17%. This clone was seen more than once but under ten times. What it binds is unknown. Germline CDR1 and CDR2: MDHEN and SYDVKM. Trimming took 10 bases from V and 4 from J; bases not matched to a gene: 6. The CDR3 consists of 12 residues. Before the COVID-19 pandemic, during about 2010-2019, CD4+ T cells were taken from unexposed donors. After more than eight days of culture, CD4+ T cells were isolated.

Specimen: CD4+ T cells from PBMCs, cultured in vitro. The TCR sequence derives from a human donor in good health. J is TRBJ1-2 and V is TRBV28; 7 nucleotides agree with TRBD1. The CDR3 spells CATYRGRYGYTF. The CDR3 region has the DNA TGTGCCACCTACAGGGGTCGCTATGGCTACACCTTC.